This T cell receptor beta chain derives from a study of blood T cell dynamics during melanoma immunotherapy. This CDR3 region has 12 residues. V lost 5 bases and J lost 5, with 10 bases in between. Germline CDR1 and CDR2: LNHNV and YYDKDF (reference sequence). Time point meaning: pre-treatment baseline. Libraries were prepared by immunoSEQ multiplex PCR; TCRdb keeps only in-frame clonotypes and omits some of them. This sample has some 1,400 clones; around 90% occur once, and the top ten carry around 1.5%. The receptor was derived from a human donor with melanoma. This specimen was effector memory CD8+ T cells from blood, taken from a patient treated with checkpoint blockade. The rearrangement links TRBV15 to TRBJ2-7, with a weak D call TRBD2 (6 bases). The CDR3 bases are TGTGCCACCAGCGGGGGGTGGGACGAGCAGTACTTC. This sequence encodes CATSGGWDEQYF.